Each of the 4 T cell receptor beta chains below was sequenced from the same sample in a study of blood T cell repertoires in COVID-19. Clones were sequenced by immunoSEQ multiplex PCR, and TCRdb holds only the in-frame ones, with some missing. Among approximately 170,000 clones listed, about 81% were seen once. Specimen: peripheral blood. Every receptor here comes from a human donor in a cohort sampled during active COVID-19.

V usage is TRBV29-1 and J usage is TRBJ2-7; D call uncertain. V was pared by 7 bases and J by 5 bases, with 15 bases between. This CDR3 is 12 amino acids long. Germline V gene data show CDR1 as SQVTM and CDR2 as ANQGSEA. DNA for the CDR3: TGCAGCGCCATCAGTTGGAGAAACGAGCAGTACTTC. Residues: CSAISWRNEQYF.

The V gene is TRBV29-1, the J gene TRBJ2-1, with a possible D match to TRBD1 (6 bases). Germline assignment: CDR1 SQVTM and CDR2 ANQGSEA. V lost 4 bases and J 6 bases, leaving 16 bases between the germline ends. The CDR3 extends over 14 amino acids. The CDR3 spells CSVVRQAAGNEQFF. The CDR3 region has the DNA TGCAGCGTTGTTCGACAGGCGGCCGGCAATGAGCAGTTCTTC.

The V call is TRBV7-2, the J call TRBJ2-6; 7 bases map to TRBD1. The V segment lost 2 bases and the J segment 2 bases; nucleotides outside the gene matches: 9. The germline CDR1 and CDR2 sequences are SGHTA and FQGNSA. CDR3 length equals 18 residues. CDR3 sequence: CASSLRVWDRTGANVLTF. The CDR3 nucleotides are TGTGCCAGCAGCTTAAGGGTCTGGGACAGAACTGGGGCCAACGTCCTGACTTTC.

The chain couples TRBV2 to TRBJ2-7, with 13 bases lining up with TRBD2. The CDR3 consists of 14 residues. Trimming took 4 bases from V and 7 from J; bases not matched to a gene: 4. Germline CDR1 and CDR2: SNHLY and FYNNEI. For the CDR3, the DNA is TGTGCCAGCAGTGTTCCGGGACTAGCGGGAGAGCAGTACTTC. It yields the protein CASSVPGLAGEQYF.